The 25 T cell receptor beta chains in this list originate from one sample, sequenced in a study of cytomegalovirus exposure and HLA in healthy donors. Repertoires were generated with immunoSEQ multiplex PCR, while TCRdb's copy carries only in-frame clones and drops some. The repertoire consists of 110,000 to 150,000 clones, with about 91% occurring once and the leading ten covering 9%. The sample comprised PBMCs. These receptors were taken from a woman in her late teens or twenties in good health and CMV-seropositive.

CDR3 residues: CASSITGFGEQFF. The DNA for the CDR3 is TGTGCCAGTAGTATTACAGGGTTCGGTGAGCAGTTCTTC. The rearrangement uses TRBV19 and TRBJ2-1; D perhaps matches TRBD1 (6 bases). Trimming removed 3 bases from V and 9 bases from J, with 12 bases in between. Germline V gene sequence: CDR1 LNHDA, CDR2 SQIVND (reference sequence). CDR3 size: 13 residues.

The CDR3 DNA reads TGTGCCTGTAGCGGGTCCCTCATGGCTGGAAACACCATATATTTT. Its protein product is CACSGSLMAGNTIYF. The genes are TRBV30 and TRBJ1-3; D is unclear. There are 15 residues in the CDR3. Germline V gives CDR1 GTSNPN, CDR2 SVGIG (reference sequence). Trimming left V 6 bases short and J 2 bases short, with 17 bases between.

This clone appeared a single time. CDR3 DNA sequence: TGCGCCAGCAGTAACCGGGACAGGGGGTTCTACGAGCAGTACTTC. Translated, it gives CASSNRDRGFYEQYF. V and J are TRBV10-2 and TRBJ2-7; TRBD1 matches at 11 bases. Germline-derived CDR1 and CDR2 are WSHSY and SAAADI. V lost 5 bases, J lost 3 bases, and 6 bases stayed unmatched. The CDR3 sequence is 15 residues long.

This sequence joins TRBV28 and TRBJ2-7; the D gene is possibly TRBD2 (6 bases). Germline loops: CDR1 MDHEN, CDR2 SYDVKM. The CDR3 consists of 18 residues. The V end lost 3 bases, the J end lost 4 bases, and 25 bases lay between the germline ends. The CDR3 region has the DNA TGTGCCAGCAGTTTCCCGATAAGGTTCGGGGAGGTGGAGTACGAGCAGTACTTC. Translated, it gives CASSFPIRFGEVEYEQYF. Full variable domain (rest looked up from reference TRBV28 and TRBJ2-7): DVKVTQSSRYLVKRTGEKVFLECVQDMDHENMFWYRQDPGLGLRLIYFSYDVKMKEKGDIPEGYSVSREKKERFSLILESASTNQTSMYLCASSFPIRFGEVEYEQYFGPGTRLTVT.

The V gene is TRBV7-6, the J gene TRBJ2-1; D gene uncertain. Germline CDR1 reads SGHVS; CDR2 reads FNYEAQ. V lost 4 bases and J lost 7, with 8 bases in between. The CDR3 spans 12 residues. The CDR3 loop reads CASSSFGNEQFF. CDR3 DNA: TGTGCCAGCAGCTCCTTCGGGAATGAGCAGTTCTTC.

This chain links TRBV5-4 with TRBJ2-1; 9 bases are a match to TRBD2. The CDR3 covers 17 residues. Trimming at V came to 4 bases and at J to 0 bases, leaving 8 bases not matched to a gene. Germline CDR1 SGHNT, CDR2 YYREEE (reference sequence). The CDR3 reads CASSPWTSASSYNEQFF. For the CDR3, the DNA is TGTGCCAGCAGCCCATGGACTAGCGCTAGCTCCTACAATGAGCAGTTCTTC.

The CDR3 DNA reads TGTGCCAGCAGGCGACCGTCCGGGAACACCATATATTTT. Translated, it gives CASRRPSGNTIYF. The chain carries TRBV11-2 and TRBJ1-3; unclear D gene. The V and J ends lost 6 bases and 7 bases respectively, with 13 bases between them. Germline V gives CDR1 SGHAT, CDR2 FQNNGV. CDR3 length: 13 amino acids.

The CDR3 nucleotides read TGTGCCAGCTCACCCGACAGGAGACACACCGGGGAGCTGTTTTTT. It translates to CASSPDRRHTGELFF. The genes are TRBV18 and TRBJ2-2; the D gene is possibly TRBD1 (6 bases). The CDR3 sequence is 15 residues long. Trimming stripped 3 bases from V and 3 bases from J, with 11 bases between. CDR1 is KGHSH and CDR2 is LQKENI in the germline V gene.

This chain joins TRBV25-1 and TRBJ2-3; 7 bases map to TRBD1. The ends lost 4 bases at V and 2 bases at J; junction bases unmatched: 6. This CDR3 comprises 15 residues. The germline gives CDR1 MGHDK, CDR2 SYGVNS. The DNA for the CDR3 is TGTGCCAGCAGTGGGGGACAGACGGACACAGATACGCAGTATTTT. Protein: CASSGGQTDTDTQYF.

The chain joins TRBV2 to TRBJ2-6; D perhaps matches TRBD2 (5 bases). Trimming took off 7 bases at V and 4 bases at J, with 20 bases between the two ends. In germline, CDR1 is SNHLY, CDR2 FYNNEI. The CDR3 runs 17 residues. As DNA, the CDR3 is TGTGCCAGCACCCCCTCCCCACTTTCGGGAGGGGCCAACGTCCTGACTTTC. It translates to CASTPSPLSGGANVLTF.

The V and J genes are TRBV5-1 and TRBJ2-2, with a possible D match to TRBD2 (5 bases). CDR1 and CDR2 from the germline V gene are SGHRS and YFSETQ. This CDR3 is built from 17 residues. Trimming took 0 bases from V and 4 from J, leaving 16 bases between them. DNA of the CDR3: TGCGCCAGCAGCTTGGGGGCCCGAGTGGGGAGCACCGGGGAGCTGTTTTTT. This sequence encodes CASSLGARVGSTGELFF. The full variable domain, in which reference TRBV5-1 and TRBJ2-2 provide the parts outside the CDR3, is KAGVTQTPRYLIKTRGQQVTLSCSPISGHRSVSWYQQTPGQGLQFLFEYFSETQRNKGNFPGRFSGRQFSNSRSEMNVSTLELGDSALYLCASSLGARVGSTGELFFGEGSRLTVL.

The chain joins TRBV2 to TRBJ2-7, with D hard to call. Germline loops: CDR1 SNHLY, CDR2 FYNNEI. V was cut by 5 bases and J by 2 bases, with 10 bases left in between. The CDR3 contains 13 residues. The CDR3 DNA follows: TGTGCCAGCAGTCCTAAACGGGCCTACGAGCAGTACTTC. It is translated as CASSPKRAYEQYF.

J is TRBJ1-6 and V is TRBV28; no clear D. Germline values: CDR1 MDHEN, CDR2 SYDVKM. The CDR3 covers 13 residues. The V end was cut by 6 bases, the J end by 10 bases, with 13 bases between. This CDR3 is CASSPVVVSPLHF. The CDR3 region has the DNA TGTGCCAGCAGCCCCGTCGTAGTCTCACCCCTCCACTTT. Drawing the rest from reference TRBV28 and TRBJ1-6, the complete variable domain is DVKVTQSSRYLVKRTGEKVFLECVQDMDHENMFWYRQDPGLGLRLIYFSYDVKMKEKGDIPEGYSVSREKKERFSLILESASTNQTSMYLCASSPVVVSPLHFGNGTRLTVT.

A single count supports this clone. The chain's CDR3 is CASSLGPGHGSPLHF. As DNA, the CDR3 is TGTGCCAGCAGCTTGGGACCGGGACACGGTTCACCCCTCCACTTT. The gene calls are TRBV5-6 and TRBJ1-6, with TRBD1 as a possible D gene (6 bases). The CDR3 consists of 15 residues. The V end lost 0 bases, the J end lost 9 bases, and 13 bases lay between the germline ends. Looked up from germline, CDR1 is SGHDT and CDR2 is YYEEEE.

The genes are TRBV7-9 and TRBJ1-2; D may be TRBD1 (5 bases). The germline gives CDR1 SEHNR, CDR2 FQNEAQ (reference sequence). The CDR3 runs to 13 residues. The V end lost 3 bases, the J end lost 7 bases, and 12 bases lay between the germline ends. CDR3 sequence: CASSFLGGAGYTF. CDR3 bases: TGTGCCAGCAGCTTTCTGGGCGGGGCTGGCTACACCTTC.

V and J are TRBV27 and TRBJ2-4; 8 bases map to TRBD1. V shed 5 bases and J 9 bases; nucleotides not matched to a gene: 9. This CDR3 is 14 amino acids long. Germline loops: CDR1 MNHEY, CDR2 SMNVEV (reference sequence). Here the CDR3 reads CASSPNRGVPIQYF. The CDR3 coding sequence is TGTGCCAGCAGTCCCAACAGGGGGGTCCCCATTCAGTACTTC.

The genes are TRBV19 and TRBJ2-6; no clear D. The CDR3 has 16 residues. Germline V gives CDR1 LNHDA, CDR2 SQIVND (reference sequence). V lost 3 bases and J lost 0, with 9 bases in between. In DNA, the CDR3 is TGTGCCAGTAGTATGGCCCCCCTCTCTGGGGCCAACGTCCTGACTTTC. Translating it yields CASSMAPLSGANVLTF. Full variable domain (remainder filled in from reference TRBV19 and TRBJ2-6): DGGITQSPKYLFRKEGQNVTLSCEQNLNHDAMYWYRQDPGQGLRLIYYSQIVNDFQKGDIAEGYSVSREKKESFPLTVTSAQKNPTAFYLCASSMAPLSGANVLTFGAGSRLTVL.

This clone has just a few counts. This chain joins TRBV28 and TRBJ2-7; D may be TRBD1 (6 bases). The CDR3 covers 12 residues. The germline V and J ends were trimmed by 3 bases and 6 bases, with 9 bases remaining between them. Germline CDR1 is MDHEN and CDR2 is SYDVKM. For the CDR3, the DNA is TGTGCCAGCAGTTTCTCAGGGGCCGAGCAGTACTTC. This encodes CASSFSGAEQYF.

The J gene is TRBJ1-2, the V gene TRBV6-1; D is perhaps TRBD1 (6 bases). V gave up 7 bases and J gave up 2 bases, with 17 bases separating them. CDR3 length: 15 residues. Germline V lookup: CDR1 MNHNS, CDR2 SASEGT. DNA for the CDR3: TGTGCCAGCACCGGGGGGCGCGGAGGGAACTATGGCTACACCTTC. Its protein is CASTGGRGGNYGYTF.

This clone was observed a single time. This chain links TRBV6-6 with TRBJ2-3; the D gene is possibly TRBD1 (6 bases). Germline CDR1 and CDR2: MNHNY and SVGAGI (reference sequence). Trimming pared 4 bases from V and 0 bases from J, leaving 14 bases between. CDR3 length equals 16 residues. In DNA, the CDR3 is TGTGCCAGCAGTTCCTCCGGACAGATAAGCACAGATACGCAGTATTTT. The encoded protein is CASSSSGQISTDTQYF.

Comment on this clone: Other DNA sequences in this specimen translate into the identical CDR3. The chain combines TRBV6-5 with TRBJ2-7, with a possible D match to TRBD1 (5 bases). Germline V gene sequence: CDR1 MNHEY, CDR2 SVGAGI. This CDR3 is built from 13 residues. V was trimmed by 6 bases and J by 2 bases, leaving 11 bases between them. The CDR3 sequence is CASSRDSPYEQYF. In nucleotides, the CDR3 is TGTGCCAGCAGCCGAGACAGCCCCTACGAGCAGTACTTC.

The rearrangement links TRBV6-5 to TRBJ2-1; tentative D call: TRBD1 (5 bases). The germline CDR1 and CDR2 sequences are MNHEY and SVGAGI. The CDR3 spans 14 residues. Between the trimmed V and J ends, which lost 5 bases and 0 bases, there was a span of 8 bases. CDR3 loop: CASSRQGSYNEQFF. CDR3 DNA: TGTGCCAGCAGTCGGCAGGGCTCCTACAATGAGCAGTTCTTC.

The V and J genes are TRBV6-5 and TRBJ2-7, with 8 nucleotides matching TRBD1. V was clipped by 6 bases and J by 9 bases; unmatched bases: 10. This CDR3 is 13 amino acids long. Germline loops: CDR1 MNHEY, CDR2 SVGAGI. CDR3 sequence reads: CASSAGTGTRQYF. The CDR3 nucleotides are TGTGCCAGCAGCGCCGGGACAGGTACGAGGCAGTACTTC.

The chain combines TRBV14 with TRBJ2-3; TRBD2 matches 9 bases. The CDR3 has 16 amino acids. CDR1 is SGHDN, CDR2 FVKESK, per germline. J lost 1 base, V lost 1 base, and 3 bases had no gene match. The CDR3 here is CASSQGLAGRTDTQYF. The CDR3 region has the DNA TGTGCCAGCAGCCAAGGCCTAGCGGGGCGCACAGATACGCAGTATTTT. The entire variable domain, with the rest obtained from reference TRBV14 and TRBJ2-3, is as follows: EAGVTQFPSHSVIEKGQTVTLRCDPISGHDNLYWYRRVMGKEIKFLLHFVKESKQDESGMPNNRFLAERTGGTYSTLKVQPAELEDSGVYFCASSQGLAGRTDTQYFGPGTRLTVL.

The chain combines TRBV30 with TRBJ2-7, with 9 nucleotides matching TRBD2. The V gene end was trimmed by 0 bases and the J gene end by 5 bases; junction bases not matched to a gene: 14. Per the germline V gene, CDR1 is GTSNPN and CDR2 is SVGIG (reference sequence). The CDR3 length is 17 residues. The DNA for the CDR3 is TGTGCCTGGAGTGTACTTCGAGGGCGGGGGGGCCCGAACGAGCAGTACTTC. Encoded protein: CAWSVLRGRGGPNEQYF. Full variable domain (rest looked up from reference TRBV30 and TRBJ2-7): SQTIHQWPATLVQPVGSPLSLECTVEGTSNPNLYWYRQAAGRGLQLLFYSVGIGQISSEVPQNLSASRPQDRQFILSSKKLLLSDSGFYLCAWSVLRGRGGPNEQYFGPGTRLTVT.